This T cell receptor (beta chain) was captured by sequencing in a study of blood T cell repertoires in COVID-19. The repertoire was sequenced with immunoSEQ multiplex PCR; TCRdb's copy has only in-frame clones and lacks some. The table has nearly 55,000 clones, more than 60% seen once. The CDR3 sequence is 15 residues long. The J segment lost 4 bases and the V segment lost 5 bases, leaving 3 bases of the junction unmatched. Germline CDR1 reads SGHTA; CDR2 reads FQGTGA. The sequenced material came from peripheral blood. The TCR was taken from a human donor with active or convalescent COVID-19. The donor label of this sample is uncertain. The J gene is TRBJ2-3, the V gene TRBV7-3, with 13 positions matching TRBD2. CDR3 nucleotides: TGTGCCAGCAGCCCCGGACTAGCGGGAGCAGATACGCAGTATTTT. Amino acid sequence: CASSPGLAGADTQYF.